The 17 T cell receptor beta chains below come from one sample, sequenced in a study of T cell repertoires in ileal Crohn's disease. Time point denoted: neoterminal ileum biopsy at postoperative endoscopy, about 6 months after surgery. TCRdb's copy holds only in-frame clones and misses some; the assay was immunoSEQ multiplex PCR. The repertoire holds around 15,000 clones, with roughly three quarters as singletons. Sample: ileal tissue. The receptors were sampled from an adult with Crohn's disease.

This clone was observed a handful of times. The chain employs TRBV18 and TRBJ2-7; TRBD2 matches at 13 bases. V trimming: 3 bases; J trimming: 5 bases; junction bases outside the gene matches: 7. Germline lookup yields CDR1 KGHSH and CDR2 LQKENI. The CDR3 runs 16 residues. This CDR3 is CASSPPGLAGVNEQYF. The DNA for the CDR3 is TGTGCCAGCTCACCGCCAGGACTAGCGGGAGTCAACGAGCAGTACTTC.

This clone was seen once. The genes are TRBV2 and TRBJ2-1, with 7 bases that match TRBD1. J was trimmed by 0 bases and V by 9 bases; bases with no gene match: 8. Germline V lookup: CDR1 SNHLY, CDR2 FYNNEI. The CDR3 totals 15 residues. The CDR3 sequence is CASRQGESSYNEQFF. The CDR3 DNA reads as TGTGCCAGTAGACAGGGAGAAAGCTCCTACAATGAGCAGTTCTTC.

This sequence joins TRBV5-1 and TRBJ2-3; D possibly corresponds to TRBD2 (5 bases). The length of the CDR3 is 12 residues. Germline assignment: CDR1 SGHRS and CDR2 YFSETQ. The V and J ends lost 4 bases and 6 bases respectively, with 9 bases between them. CDR3 DNA sequence: TGCGCCAGCAGCCCCCTAGCTGATACGCAGTATTTT. This sequence encodes CASSPLADTQYF.

This clone was observed a few times. This chain connects TRBV7-9 to TRBJ2-7; D is perhaps TRBD1 or TRBD2 (5 bases each). Germline assignment: CDR1 SEHNR and CDR2 FQNEAQ (reference sequence). This CDR3 has 15 residues. Trimming cost V 1 base and J 3 bases, with 13 bases left between them. This chain's CDR3 is CASSLGAGDGYEQYF. CDR3 in DNA: TGTGCCAGCAGCTTAGGCGCTGGGGACGGCTACGAGCAGTACTTC.

The J gene is TRBJ2-5, the V gene TRBV18; maybe TRBD1 (6 bases). Germline values: CDR1 KGHSH, CDR2 LQKENI. The ends were cut back, 4 bases at V and 5 bases at J, with 11 bases in the middle. The CDR3 length is 13 residues. In DNA, the CDR3 is TGTGCCAGCTCACGAAACAGGGAGGAGACCCAGTACTTC. Translated, it gives CASSRNREETQYF.

This clone was seen more than once but under ten times. V gene TRBV9 combines with J gene TRBJ2-7; D call uncertain. Trimming removed 0 bases from V and 3 bases from J, with 10 bases in between. CDR1 and CDR2 (germline): SGDLS, YYNGEE. CDR3 size: 14 residues. Here the CDR3 reads CASSVASVGYEQYF. For the CDR3, the DNA is TGTGCCAGCAGCGTAGCTTCGGTAGGCTACGAGCAGTACTTC.

The gene calls are TRBV19 and TRBJ2-1, with D perhaps TRBD2 (6 bases). CDR3 size: 14 residues. Looked up from germline, CDR1 is LNHDA and CDR2 is SQIVND (reference sequence). Trimming pared 5 bases from V and 1 base from J, leaving 9 bases between. This chain's CDR3 is CASSGGGSYNEQFF. CDR3 nucleotide sequence: TGTGCCAGTAGTGGGGGAGGTTCCTACAATGAGCAGTTCTTC.

V gene TRBV6-5 combines with J gene TRBJ2-1, with 7 nucleotides matching TRBD2. V lost 2 bases, J lost 8 bases, and 6 bases stayed unmatched. Germline assignment: CDR1 MNHEY and CDR2 SVGAGI. CDR3 length equals 14 residues. CDR3 amino acids: CASSYPGGGYEQFF. The CDR3 nucleotides are TGTGCCAGCAGTTACCCGGGAGGAGGTTATGAGCAGTTCTTC.

A single count supports this clone. The V gene is TRBV6-1, the J gene TRBJ1-2, with D possibly TRBD1 on 6 matching bases. CDR3 size: 13 residues. The germline gives CDR1 MNHNS, CDR2 SASEGT. V dropped 6 bases and J dropped 8 bases, with 16 bases sitting between them. This CDR3 reads CASRQGQTSGYTF. DNA of the CDR3: TGTGCCAGCAGGCAGGGACAAACGAGCGGCTACACCTTC.

This chain uses TRBV20-1 with TRBJ2-7; D may be TRBD2 (5 bases). V was clipped by 6 bases and J by 7 bases, with 13 bases between them. CDR1 is DFQATT and CDR2 is SNEGSKA in the germline V gene (reference sequence). This CDR3 comprises 11 residues. The CDR3 is CSALSGREQYF. In DNA form, the CDR3 reads TGCAGTGCCCTGTCGGGAAGAGAGCAGTACTTC.

The V call is TRBV7-6, the J call TRBJ2-3, with D perhaps matching TRBD2 (6 bases). Trimming removed 0 bases at V and 1 base at J, with 8 bases between. The CDR3 extends over 15 amino acids. Per germline, CDR1 SGHVS and CDR2 FNYEAQ. The CDR3 DNA reads TGTGCCAGCAGCTTAGCGTGGGGGGGCACAGATACGCAGTATTTT. Its protein is CASSLAWGGTDTQYF.

The chain is built from TRBV27 and TRBJ2-7, with 7 bases aligning to TRBD1. V was pared by 6 bases and J by 3 bases, with 11 bases of the junction left unmatched. This CDR3 spans 15 amino acids. Germline-derived CDR1 and CDR2 are MNHEY and SMNVEV (reference sequence). CDR3 DNA: TGTGCCAGCAGCTTTTCAACAGGGGCATTCTACGAGCAGTACTTC. Translated, it gives CASSFSTGAFYEQYF.

This rearrangement joins TRBV7-2 to TRBJ2-3; 15 positions match TRBD2. This CDR3 is built from 14 residues. Germline CDR1 SGHTA, CDR2 FQGNSA. V was pared by 4 bases and J by 11 bases, with 4 bases of the junction left unmatched. CDR3 region: CASSSGLAGGEQYF. In DNA, the CDR3 is TGTGCCAGCAGCTCAGGACTAGCGGGGGGGGAGCAGTATTTT.

The chain combines TRBV27 with TRBJ2-7; D is unresolved. The V end was cut by 1 base, the J end by 0 bases, with 10 bases between. From germline, CDR1 is MNHEY and CDR2 SMNVEV (reference sequence). This CDR3 is 15 amino acids long. The CDR3 nucleotides are TGTGCCAGCAGTTTATTATTTCATCCCTCCTACGAGCAGTACTTC. This sequence encodes CASSLLFHPSYEQYF.

This clone was counted between two and nine times. Other nucleotide sequences in the sample specify the same CDR3. The rearrangement joins TRBV9 to TRBJ1-1; the match to TRBD1 covers 9 bases. J gave up 3 bases and V 2 bases, and 2 bases lay outside the gene matches. Germline V lookup: CDR1 SGDLS, CDR2 YYNGEE. CDR3 length equals 14 residues. The CDR3 DNA follows: TGTGCCAGCAGCGTCCGGGACAGGGACACTGAAGCTTTCTTT. Its translation is CASSVRDRDTEAFF.

This chain joins TRBV10-1 and TRBJ2-3; no clear D gene. The CDR3 spans 13 residues. The germline V gene has CDR1 WNHNN and CDR2 SYGVQD (reference sequence). V lost 4 bases and J 1 base, leaving 6 bases between the germline ends. CDR3 nucleotide sequence: TGCGCCAGCAGTGCCAGCGGCACAGATACGCAGTATTTT. The encoded protein is CASSASGTDTQYF.

V is TRBV9 and J is TRBJ2-7; D perhaps matches TRBD2 (6 bases). V lost 0 bases to trimming and J lost 1 base, with 8 bases between them. The CDR3 length is 14 residues. Germline CDR1 reads SGDLS; CDR2 reads YYNGEE. The CDR3 DNA reads as TGTGCCAGCAGCGTAGAGGGAGGATCCTACGAGCAGTACTTC. Amino acid sequence: CASSVEGGSYEQYF.